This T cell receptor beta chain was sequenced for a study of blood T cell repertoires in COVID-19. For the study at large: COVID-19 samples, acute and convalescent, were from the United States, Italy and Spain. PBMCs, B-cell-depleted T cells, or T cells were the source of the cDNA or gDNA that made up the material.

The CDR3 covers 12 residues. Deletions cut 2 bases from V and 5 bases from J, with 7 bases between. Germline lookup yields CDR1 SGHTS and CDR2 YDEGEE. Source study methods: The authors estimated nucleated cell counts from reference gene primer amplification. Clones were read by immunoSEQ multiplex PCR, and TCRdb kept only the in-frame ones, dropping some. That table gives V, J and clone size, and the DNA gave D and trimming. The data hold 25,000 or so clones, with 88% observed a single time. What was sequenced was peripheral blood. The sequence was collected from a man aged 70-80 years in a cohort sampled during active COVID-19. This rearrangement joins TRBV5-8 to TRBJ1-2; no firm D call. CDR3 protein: CASSFGEYGYTF. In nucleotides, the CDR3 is TGTGCCAGCAGCTTTGGAGAGTATGGCTACACCTTC.